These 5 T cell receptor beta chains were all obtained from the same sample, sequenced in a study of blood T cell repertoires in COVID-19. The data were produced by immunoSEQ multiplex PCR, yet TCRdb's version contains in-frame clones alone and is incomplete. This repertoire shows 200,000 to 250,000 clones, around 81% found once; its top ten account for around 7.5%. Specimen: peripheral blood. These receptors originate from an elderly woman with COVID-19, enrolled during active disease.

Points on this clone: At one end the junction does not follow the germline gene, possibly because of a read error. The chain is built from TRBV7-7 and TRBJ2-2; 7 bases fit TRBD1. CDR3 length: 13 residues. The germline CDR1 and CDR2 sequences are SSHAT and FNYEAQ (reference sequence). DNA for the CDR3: TGTGCTAGCAGCGCGACAGGGCCCGGGGAGCTGTTTTTT. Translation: CASSATGPGELFF.

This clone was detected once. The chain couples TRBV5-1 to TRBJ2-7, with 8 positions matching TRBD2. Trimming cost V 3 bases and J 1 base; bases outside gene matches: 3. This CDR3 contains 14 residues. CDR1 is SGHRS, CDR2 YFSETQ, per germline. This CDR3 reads CASSSTSGSYEQYF. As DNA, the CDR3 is TGCGCCAGCAGCTCTACTAGCGGTTCCTACGAGCAGTACTTC.

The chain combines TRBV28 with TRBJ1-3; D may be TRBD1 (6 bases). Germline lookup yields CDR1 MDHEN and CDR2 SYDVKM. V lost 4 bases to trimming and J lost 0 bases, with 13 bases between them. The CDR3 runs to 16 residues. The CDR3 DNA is TGTGCCAGCAGTTCTGACAGGCTCAGCTCTGGAAACACCATATATTTT. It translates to CASSSDRLSSGNTIYF. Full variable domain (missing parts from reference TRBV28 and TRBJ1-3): DVKVTQSSRYLVKRTGEKVFLECVQDMDHENMFWYRQDPGLGLRLIYFSYDVKMKEKGDIPEGYSVSREKKERFSLILESASTNQTSMYLCASSSDRLSSGNTIYFGEGSWLTVV.

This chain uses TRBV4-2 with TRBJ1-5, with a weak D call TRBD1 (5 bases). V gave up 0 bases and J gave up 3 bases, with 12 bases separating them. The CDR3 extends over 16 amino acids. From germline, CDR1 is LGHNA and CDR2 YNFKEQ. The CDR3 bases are TGTGCCAGCAGCCAAGATGGGGGAGGAACCAATCAGCCCCAGCATTTT. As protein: CASSQDGGGTNQPQHF.

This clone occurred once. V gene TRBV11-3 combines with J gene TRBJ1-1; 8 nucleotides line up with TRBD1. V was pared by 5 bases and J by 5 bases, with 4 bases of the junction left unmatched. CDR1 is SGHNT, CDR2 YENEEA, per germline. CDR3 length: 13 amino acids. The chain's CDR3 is CASSARQGTEAFF. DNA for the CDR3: TGTGCCAGCAGCGCGAGACAGGGGACTGAAGCTTTCTTT.